This T cell receptor (beta chain) stems from a study of blood T cell repertoires in COVID-19 (dated by TCRdb to about 2020). Broadly, across the study: Samples covering the acute and convalescent phases of COVID-19 were provided by collaborators in the United States, Italy and Spain. The material from the prospective study consisted of cDNA or gDNA derived from T cells, B-cell-depleted T cells, or PBMCs. A freely available public database, intended as a resource for researchers studying the immune response to SARS-CoV-2, is where the repertoires were released. HLA class I and class II types, where available, came from metadata supplied by the sample provider rather than from assay-based typing. The dataset comprised deeply sampled blood TCRbeta repertoires from subjects exposed to, actively infected with, or recovered from COVID-19. The sample metadata nearly always contained a de-identified subject ID, COVID-19 status, age in years and sex. The samples were drawn from two sources: the first 160 participants of the ongoing ImmuneRACE study, and 1,200 or so subjects contributed by 6 global collaborators. Overall study results and their limits: The amount of clinical and demographic metadata varied by source and participant and was provided uncurated.

The V end loses 2 bases and the J end loses 3 bases, and a stretch of 7 bases separates them. The CDR3 goes from the cysteine to the phenylalanine over 13 residues. The CDR3 DNA has 39 bases and is translated from base 1. CDR1 and CDR2 were assigned from the germline V gene as SGHDT and YYEEEE. TCRbeta CDR3 regions were amplified from genomic DNA by means of the immunoSEQ Assay, a bias-controlled multiplex PCR. Regarding the original processing steps: The number of nucleated cells in each sample was estimated by amplification of reference gene primers within the assay. Sequence reads were collapsed and filtered to measure the absolute abundance of every unique TCRbeta CDR3 rearrangement. For each sample, productive Simpson clonality was calculated by taking the square root of Simpson's diversity index across productive rearrangements. What TCRdb holds here is the immuneACCESS table cut down to in-frame rearrangements. Part of the clones is not present; checked against another copy, under half of the missing clones reflect an unresolved V gene, and the others are unexplained. From that table come the V and J calls and clone size; the DNA was used to work out D and trimming. The sample table records roughly 100,000 clones; about 85% of these occur just once. Around 2% of the sample lies in the top ten.

As concerns this clone: There is no known antigen for this receptor. Base-call qualities are not available, and no considerably larger clone is one nucleotide away.

Each collaborating institution followed its own protocols to collect whole blood in K2EDTA tubes. For TCRbeta analysis, collaborators shipped samples in one of three forms: frozen whole blood, isolated PBMCs, or DNA extracted from either of those sample types. The chain joins TRBV5-6 to TRBJ2-3; too little of a D gene remains to name it. This receptor was identified in a man aged 50 or older with active COVID-19. The sequenced sample consisted of peripheral blood. Here is the DNA: TGTGCCAGCAGCTTCTTTTTAACAGATACGCAGTATTTT. Its translation reads: CASSFFLTDTQYF.